Given below is one T cell receptor beta chain in context. The data belong to a study of preoperative IRX-2 immunotherapy in early breast cancer. Sequencing used immunoSEQ multiplex PCR; TCRdb keeps in-frame clones, though not all of them. The data show some 99,000 clones, just over 85% seen once. V trimming: 6 bases; J trimming: 1 base; junction bases outside the gene matches: 4. The germline V gene encodes CDR1 MNHGY and CDR2 SAAAGT. The CDR3 extends over 15 amino acids. The treatment was: preoperative locoregional IRX-2 cytokine immunotherapy. Samples came from a phase Ib trial of preoperative locoregional IRX-2 cytokine immunotherapy.

The V call is TRBV6-8, the J call TRBJ2-3; TRBD1 aligns across 10 bases. Source: tumor tissue, taken after IRX-2 immunotherapy. The clonotype was recovered from a human donor with breast cancer. The CDR3, as DNA: TGTGCCAGCAGGACAGGGACAGGGGGCACAGATACGCAGTATTTT. Translated: CASRTGTGGTDTQYF.